This T cell receptor beta chain was profiled in a study of PD-1 blockade in classical Hodgkin lymphoma (dated by TCRdb to 2020 to 2022). The study in broad terms: Nivolumab dosing was 3 mg/kg intravenously every 2 weeks, continuing until either disease progression or unacceptable toxicity. To define a peripheral blood immune signature of response to PD-1 blockade in classical Hodgkin lymphoma, the study combined TCR beta sequencing with CyTOF. Overall results and qualifications from the work: Baseline TCR diversity was reported to be lower in newly diagnosed patients than in healthy donors, and even lower in relapsed/refractory patients. Patients starting nivolumab less than 1 year after ASCT had lower diversity and were excluded from later analyses to avoid confounding by immune reconstitution. Among trial patients, those achieving complete response had baseline diversity similar to that of newly diagnosed patients, while diversity was significantly lower in partial responders and progressors. The study covered only a single clinical trial cohort, and the causes of the repertoire differences, possibly disease activity or prior therapy, were still not defined. CD4+ but not CD8+ TCR diversity rose significantly by C4D1 (p=0.0027 vs p=0.16), most apparent in complete responders (p=0.02).

The time point label, as the study defines it: cycle 2 day 1 (C2D1) of nivolumab. All trial patients had relapsed after autologous stem cell transplantation, with cohorts A, B and C differing in prior brentuximab vedotin exposure. The trial cohort was composed of about 58 patients with relapsed/refractory classical Hodgkin lymphoma, for whom complete response, partial response or progressive disease was recorded as best overall response. In the multi-cohort phase II CheckMate 205 trial, trial patients received single-agent nivolumab. Best overall response was determined by an independent review committee according to the 2007 International Working Group response criteria. Trial PBMCs were obtained immediately prior to nivolumab initiation (C1D1) and on therapy at cycle 2 day 1 and cycle 4 day 1. After peripheral blood was drawn into 8 mL Vacutainer Cell Preparation Tubes, PBMCs were isolated by centrifugation and then cryopreserved.

The CDR3 covers 16 residues, taking in both the cysteine and the phenylalanine. The only DNA kept is the CDR3, 48 bases in frame from the first base. At the junction V is shortened by 5 bases and J by 0 bases; bases outside the gene matches: 7. For CDR1 and CDR2, the germline V gene lists SGHRS and YFSETQ. Concerning this clone itself: The antigen it recognizes is unknown. It has no much larger one-base neighbor in the sample; base qualities were not kept.

Genomic DNA was isolated using the Qiagen DNeasy kit from unsorted PBMCs as well as from negatively selected CD4+ and CD8+ fractions. Using primers that anneal to V and J segments, immunoSEQ multiplex PCR amplified the TCR beta CDR3 regions. Amplification bias was minimized using a synthetic immune receptor repertoire, and residual bias was removed computationally after sequencing. In the paper's pipeline: Repertoire diversity was quantified as the Shannon entropy index using custom Python scripts. The unsorted, CD4+ and CD8+ repertoires were each analyzed separately, with the exception of combined analyses, where CD4+ and CD8+ sequences were merged in silico. A clone was considered expanded if an increase in frequency of at least 2-fold after treatment relative to C1D1 was found, and a pseudocount of 0.5 was applied to clones undetected at baseline. Clones with 0 or 1 copy at C1D1 were defined as singleton clones, while clones with 2 or more copies were defined as non-singleton clones. By matching protein sequences in sorted samples from the same patient, clones expanded in unsorted samples were annotated as CD4+, CD8+ or unknown. Wilcoxon tests on paired samples were used to test diversity changes from C1D1 to C4D1. Here the immuneACCESS table is served through TCRdb, limited to in-frame sequences with V and J called. Missing clones are a known gap in these copies; in checked studies unresolved V genes cover under half, and the rest lacks a known reason. D and trimming were read from the DNA, whereas the V and J calls and clone size are those reported in that table. The sample table shows tens of thousands of clones, and approximately 89% are seen once. The top ten clonotypes cover roughly 10% of the sample.

The chain links TRBV5-1 with TRBJ2-1; 8 central bases correspond to TRBD2. The sample here was peripheral blood mononuclear cells (PBMCs), taken before the second cycle of nivolumab. This sequence originates from a human donor with classical Hodgkin lymphoma. The sequenced DNA is TGCGCCAGCAGTAGGACTAGCCCTAGCTCCTACAATGAGCAGTTCTTC. Its protein is CASSRTSPSSYNEQFF.